This T cell receptor (beta chain) was profiled in a study of blood T cell repertoires in COVID-19. The assay was immunoSEQ multiplex PCR, and TCRdb's table has in-frame clones only and misses some. Here the sample spans around 140,000 clones, about nine tenths being singletons. The receptor was isolated from a man aged 45-65 years with active COVID-19. Specimen: peripheral blood.

This chain's CDR3 is CASSLDISSYNEQFF. In nucleotides, the CDR3 is TGCGCCAGCAGCTTGGATATCAGCTCCTACAATGAGCAGTTCTTC. The J gene is TRBJ2-1, the V gene TRBV5-1, with D hard to call. The V gene's germline CDR1 is SGHRS and CDR2 YFSETQ. The V and J ends lost 0 bases and 0 bases respectively, with 7 bases between them. This CDR3 is built from 15 residues.